This T cell receptor beta chain was found in a study of shared clonotypes between healthy human individuals (dated by TCRdb to the early 2020s). Regarding the complete study: Three men and two women, aged 18 to 49 years, made up the cohort. To increase sequencing depth and limit assay-specific biases, TCR repertoire library preparation and sequencing were carried out by different laboratories using diverse techniques. Leukapheresis yielded between about 0.94 and 9.5 billion PBMCs per donor. The study deeply sequenced blood TCR repertoires of 5 or 6 healthy adults to estimate repertoire size and the extent of clonotype sharing between individuals. Per donor, three plates each were used for CD4 naive and CD4 memory, two for CD8 naive, and one for CD8 memory. Summary of the overall study and its limitations: The small number of donors limited the genetic and exposure-history diversity represented. Naive subsets generally had larger estimated clonotype richness than memory subsets. Incomplete sequencing was indicated by rarefaction of sorted-subset datasets, despite the large sequencing depth. Clonotypes shared by all four sorted-subset donors showed higher generation probabilities than non-shared clonotypes. Based on pairwise subsampling, the degree of clonotype sharing among donors was expected to be affected by sequencing depth. Sampling was limited to blood, and TCR repertoires in tissue likely differ from TCR repertoires in blood. Across four donors, about 4.5% of naive CD4, 3% to 4% of naive CD8, under 2.5% of memory CD4, and 0.4% of memory CD8 clonotypes were shared.

Using the deep immunoSEQ assay, multiplex PCR amplified TCR CDR3 regions from genomic DNA. Extracted genomic DNA from each cell subset was spread evenly across all wells of several immunoSEQ 96-well plates, with each plate serving as a replicate. For sorted subsets, approximately 0.2 ug of genomic DNA, equivalent to around 29,000 T cell genomes, went into each replicate PCR. Purified libraries were measured with a Qubit 3.0 fluorometer, size-checked on a Bioanalyzer 2100, and measured again with the KAPA Library Quantification kit. Each immunoSEQ 96-well plate was sequenced on its own single-read 150-cycle Illumina NextSeq 550 flow cell. Per the source publication's procedure: Because the immunoSEQ output held only junctional sequences and lacked quality scores, the filtering could not match the filtering applied to full-length reads. Sequences were annotated with PyIR, a Python wrapper for IgBLAST v1.9, and V/J genes and CDR3 were assigned using IMGT germline references. Reads with weak V/J assignments (E-value above 1e-6), missing CDR3, stop codons, out-of-frame junctions, or ambiguous translated residues were removed. V3J clonotypes were defined by identical inferred V gene, J gene, and CDR3 amino acid sequence. Percentage overlap between repertoires was calculated by dividing the number of shared unique clonotypes by the size of the smaller repertoire. Repertoire richness was assessed with RTK rarefaction, the Chao1 estimator, and Recon v2.1 estimates of unobserved clonotypes. Generation probabilities for all TCRbeta clonotypes obtained by the gDNA method from a handful of donors were computed using OLGA. The table was pulled from immuneACCESS by TCRdb, which kept in-frame rearrangements only. Such tables lose some clones; where checked, under half of the loss comes from unresolved V genes, and the rest has no known cause. The V and J calls and clone size come from that table; D and trimming were worked out from the DNA. The sample includes roughly 2.1 million clones, with just over 90% observed a single time. The ten largest make up under 2% of the sample.

CD8 naive samples were obtained by positive selection for CCR7 among CD45RO-negative cells, yielding a CD45RA+CCR7+ population from which TemRA cells were excluded. Donors were healthy HIV-negative adults with no recently reported acute infections or vaccinations. All donors were Caucasian adults living in Nashville, Tennessee, USA. After blood collection by leukapheresis, PBMCs were isolated using Ficoll-Histopaque density gradient centrifugation and then cryopreserved in the vapor phase of liquid nitrogen. Purity and quantity of every magnetically sorted T cell population were checked by analytical flow cytometry. Genomic DNA was isolated from each sorted fraction and quantified by UV absorbance on a Nanodrop 2000c. The CDR3 holds 14 amino acids from the cysteine to the phenylalanine. Just the 42-base CDR3 DNA is kept, in frame starting at base 1. To note about this clone: Its antigen is currently not known. No base qualities exist here, and no much larger clone lies one base off it.

This receptor was identified in a man aged 18 to 29 in good health. Some clones in this sample may be carry-over from other donors' samples. The sequence joins TRBV21-1 to TRBJ1-2; TRBD1 is the table's D call and was not checked against the DNA. TRBV21-1 constitutes a pseudogene. The sample comprised naive CD8+ T cells from PBMCs. The sample's cell subset or site label, in plain terms: CD45RA+CCR7+. The CDR3 is CASSKYQGNYGYTF. The DNA sequence is as follows: TGTGCCAGCAGCAAATATCAGGGGAACTATGGCTACACCTTC.